The 8 T cell receptor beta chains given below trace back to one sample, sequenced in a study of vaccination and CD4 T cells after COVID-19. Treatment here: roughly 11-day PBMC culture with coronavirus spike peptide pools or control peptides (ViraFEST assay). The antigens of these receptors remain unknown. Cultured CD4+ T cells had their DNA profiled by the Oncomine TCR Beta short-read assay. TCRdb reprocessed the PCR reads with MiXCR, giving one entry per CDR3 protein. In the table there are approximately 10,000 distinct CDR3 sequences, around 60% of which are singletons. Sequencing was done on a sample of CD4+ T cells from blood, cultured in vitro. The origin of the receptors is a human donor who had recovered from COVID-19.

The chain uses TRBV5-1 and TRBJ1-1; 10 nucleotides align to TRBD1. The CDR3 has 16 residues. Looked up from germline, CDR1 is SGHRS and CDR2 is YFSETQ. Trimming removed 3 bases from V and 3 bases from J; junction bases left unmatched: 8. CDR3 nucleotides: TGCGCCAGCAGCTGGGACAGGGGAATGGAGGACACTGAAGCTTTCTTT. Translation: CASSWDRGMEDTEAFF.

The gene calls are TRBV6-1 and TRBJ1-2; possibly TRBD1 for D (5 bases). Trimming shortened V by 2 bases and J by 4 bases, and 11 bases separated the two germline ends. Germline CDR1 is MNHNS and CDR2 is SASEGT. The CDR3 extends over 14 amino acids. In DNA form, the CDR3 reads TGTGCCAGCAGTGAATACTACAGGTCCTATGGCTACACCTTC. Translation: CASSEYYRSYGYTF.

The rearrangement joins TRBV6-5 to TRBJ2-7, with unresolved D. Trimming cost V 4 bases and J 6 bases, with 28 bases left between them. CDR3 length equals 18 residues. Germline V gene lookup returns CDR1 MNHEY and CDR2 SVGAGI. The CDR3 region has the DNA TGTGCCAGCAGTTCCCGGAGTGGACCCCTGGCCCTTTTCGGCGAGCAGTACTTC. This gives the protein CASSSRSGPLALFGEQYF.

The genes are TRBV10-2 and TRBJ2-5; D is uncertain. Germline loops: CDR1 WSHSY, CDR2 SAAADI. Trimming left V 6 bases short and J 10 bases short, with 24 bases between. This CDR3 has 15 amino acids. CDR3 sequence (DNA): TGCGCCAGCAGAAAATCGGCCCAAATTAACCTAAACCAGTACTTC. Translation gives CASRKSAQINLNQYF.

J is TRBJ2-3 and V is TRBV7-9; 8 nucleotides line up with TRBD2. The CDR3 runs 12 residues. Trimming cost V 5 bases and J 6 bases; bases outside gene matches: 1. Germline assignment: CDR1 SEHNR and CDR2 FQNEAQ (reference sequence). CDR3 amino acids: CASSRGGDTQYF. The CDR3 coding sequence is TGTGCCAGCAGCCGGGGGGGCGATACGCAGTATTTT.

The J gene is TRBJ1-1, the V gene TRBV6-5; 9 nucleotides match TRBD1. This CDR3 spans 15 amino acids. Germline trimming cut 2 bases from V and 7 bases from J; bases unmatched to any gene: 8. Germline V gives CDR1 MNHEY, CDR2 SVGAGI. The DNA for the CDR3 is TGTGCCAGCAGTTACGACGGACAGGGGTCTATTGAAGCTTTCTTT. Protein product: CASSYDGQGSIEAFF.

The chain couples TRBV24-1 to TRBJ1-5; 8 bases agree with TRBD1. Germline CDR1 reads KGHDR; CDR2 reads SFDVKD. This CDR3 spans 15 amino acids. The V segment lost 4 bases and the J segment 6 bases; nucleotides outside the gene matches: 7. CDR3 loop: CATSDRTGYGQPQHF. CDR3 DNA: TGTGCCACCAGTGACAGGACAGGGTACGGTCAGCCCCAGCATTTT.

The chain employs TRBV19 and TRBJ2-5, with D possibly TRBD1 on 6 matching bases. The CDR3 sequence is 13 residues long. Trimming took 5 bases from V and 6 from J, leaving 13 bases between them. CDR1 LNHDA and CDR2 SQIVND come from the germline V gene (reference sequence). In nucleotides, the CDR3 is TGTGCCAGTAGTGTGAGCAGGGACAAGACCCAGTACTTC. Residues: CASSVSRDKTQYF.